This TCR beta chain is drawn from a study of Tregs in tolerant kidney transplant recipients (dated by TCRdb to the late 2010s). About the full investigation: TCRbeta sequencing was used in the study to identify donor-specific regulatory T cells before combined kidney and bone marrow transplantation, and the identified cells were then tracked after transplant. In a few healthy controls, several methods of expanding Tregs specific for an allogeneic donor were compared by TCRbeta repertoire sequencing.

Inclusive of the bounding cysteine and phenylalanine, the CDR3 is 13 residues long. The retained sequence is limited to the CDR3, 39 bases, with the frame set at the first base. V is clipped by 4 bases and J by 4 bases, and the sequence between their germline boundaries is 14 bases long. The germline V gene (reference sequence) specifies GTSNPN as CDR1 and SVGIG as CDR2. Unstimulated Tregs (CD4+CD25+CD127-), CD4+ non-Tregs (CD4+CD25-), CD4 and CD8 cells were FACS-sorted from thawed PBMCs. Healthy control blood was obtained either as purchased buffy coats or from healthy volunteers. Healthy control blood was processed by Ficoll density gradient to PBMCs and cryopreserved; patient PBMCs were collected before and after transplant. Broader findings and caveats from the paper: Although technical replication error seemed to be minimal, the question of biological reproducibility was not addressed directly. The study was limited by small patient numbers, and the findings need validation in larger populations and under other immunosuppression protocols. Expanding Tregs with activated donor B cells appeared to identify the most biologically relevant and donor-specific TCRbeta repertoire.

For TCRbeta CDR3 sequencing, genomic DNA from the sorted cells was extracted using the QIAGEN DNeasy Blood and Tissue Kit. High-throughput TCRbeta CDR3 sequencing was carried out commercially through immunoSEQ, with PCR amplification with bias correction and internal controls included. From the authors' description of their analysis: Unique productive TCRbeta sequences were defined by CDR3 nucleotide sequence where primers matched, otherwise by CDR3 amino acid sequence with Vbeta and Jbeta genes. To correct sorting error, sequences shared between sorted populations at a frequency ratio of 2:1 or less were removed; the rest were assigned to the higher population. Sequences were defined as donor-reactive when expanded at least 5-fold in CFSE-low cells versus unstimulated cells and present at a frequency of at least 0.01% in CFSE-low cells. Repertoire divergence was quantified by Jensen-Shannon divergence using the top 100 TCRbeta sequences ranked by frequency. For any sample with multiple sequencing runs, sorting error was corrected in each run separately before the runs were pooled. This immuneACCESS table, as held by TCRdb, lists in-frame sequences with V and J called but not all clones. Of the missing ones, under half trace to an unresolved V gene in checked studies; the others have no known cause. Clone size and V and J calls were adopted from that table, with D and trimming inferred from the DNA. The sample contains approximately 60,000 clones, about 86% of them found a single time. The top ten hold about 5% of the sample.

Worth noting for this clone: Its target antigen remains unknown. No qualities accompany the bases; no much larger clone lies one base away.

This TCR derives from a human donor in good health. The sequence joins TRBV30 to TRBJ2-7; the D gene is not confidently resolved. Sequenced: CD4+ T cells from blood. Here the CDR3 is given as CAWTPGSLYEQYF. The DNA reads as follows: TGTGCCTGGACCCCGGGCAGTTTATACGAGCAGTACTTC.